This T cell receptor beta chain is from a study of T cells in Graves' hyperthyroidism and ophthalmopathy. Study-wide context: It was at initial diagnosis, before any treatment, that peripheral blood was collected. Study results and caveats: By a 13 V-J model, ophthalmopathy was set apart from stable hyperthyroidism.

A word on this clonotype: As yet, its antigen is unknown.

Researchers amplified the TCR beta CDR3 regions from RNA transcripts. The study used the HTBI primer set for a first-round RT-PCR of the TCR CDR3. TCRdb called the multiplex PCR reads again in MiXCR, with one record for every CDR3 protein. The sample lists fewer than 250,000 distinct CDR3 sequences, less than 20% occurring once. Germline V lookup: CDR1 LNHDA, CDR2 SQIVND (reference sequence). Trimming removed 5 bases at V and 3 bases at J, with 13 bases between. The CDR3 is 14 amino acids. The sample taken for sequencing was blood. The source of this sequence is a woman aged 18-30 years with Graves' ophthalmopathy. This chain links TRBV19 with TRBJ1-2; D gene uncertain. The CDR3 DNA is TGTGCCAGTAGTCGGAGGAATCGTGACTATGGCTACACCTTC. Translating gives CASSRRNRDYGYTF. Full variable domain (remainder filled in from reference TRBV19 and TRBJ1-2): DGGITQSPKYLFRKEGQNVTLSCEQNLNHDAMYWYRQDPGQGLRLIYYSQIVNDFQKGDIAEGYSVSREKKESFPLTVTSAQKNPTAFYLCASSRRNRDYGYTFGSGTRLTVV.